The clone carrying this T cell receptor (beta chain) appeared a few times. The data stem from a study of blood T cell repertoires in COVID-19. The CDR3 has 13 amino acids. Germline V gene lookup returns CDR1 GTSNPN and CDR2 SVGIG (reference sequence). Losses at the gene ends were 0 bases for V and 8 bases for J; bases not matched to a gene: 5. As originally analysed: The authors estimated nucleated cell counts from reference gene primer amplification. The table came from immunoSEQ multiplex PCR; TCRdb's copy has only in-frame clones and leaves some out. V and J calls and clone size come straight from that table; D and trimming were deduced from the DNA. This sample has fewer than 90,000 clones, with 70% to 90% found just once.

Specimen: peripheral blood. The chain has TRBV30 and TRBJ1-2, with 8 positions matching TRBD1. This sequence originates from a man aged 65-85 years with active COVID-19. Written as DNA, the CDR3 is TGTGCCTGGAGTGTACAGGGGGGTGGAGGCTACACCTTC. Amino acid sequence: CAWSVQGGGGYTF.